Listed below are T cell receptor beta chains from one sample, sequenced in a study of blood T cell repertoires in COVID-19. Assay used: immunoSEQ multiplex PCR; TCRdb lists only in-frame clones, some missing. Among tens of thousands of clones listed, about 76% were seen once. The sample taken for sequencing was peripheral blood. These receptors were taken from a man between 65 and 85 years old with active or convalescent COVID-19. The CDR3 runs from the conserved cysteine through the conserved F or W. Each record gives: V gene, clone size, D gene, J gene, CDR3 DNA, CDR3 protein. A D gene is named only where the DNA matches it firmly. Not every row has a clone size; where given, it reads once, few, many or a size class.

V gene: TRBV28; clone size: -; D gene: -; J gene: TRBJ1-2; CDR3 DNA: TGTGCCAGCAGTGCCCAGGGATTTAACTATGGCTACACCTTC; CDR3 protein: CASSAQGFNYGYTF
V gene: TRBV9; clone size: -; D gene: TRBD2; J gene: TRBJ2-1; CDR3 DNA: TGTGCCAGCAGCGCGGGGCTAGCGGGGACCTACAATGAGCAGTTCTTC; CDR3 protein: CASSAGLAGTYNEQFF
V gene: TRBV12-3/TRBV12-4; clone size: -; D gene: -; J gene: TRBJ1-1; CDR3 DNA: TGTGCCAGCAGTCCCAACCAAGCCCCGGAAGCTTTCTTT; CDR3 protein: CASSPNQAPEAFF
V gene: TRBV5-1; clone size: -; D gene: TRBD1; J gene: TRBJ1-1; CDR3 DNA: TGCGCCAGCAGCCAGGACAGGGGGCCTCATTTAGGAGCTTTCTTT; CDR3 protein: CASSQDRGPHLGAFF
V gene: TRBV6-5; clone size: -; D gene: -; J gene: TRBJ2-7; CDR3 DNA: TGTGCCAGCAGGACAGCTTACGAGCAGTACTTC; CDR3 protein: CASRTAYEQYF
V gene: TRBV6-1; clone size: -; D gene: -; J gene: TRBJ1-6; CDR3 DNA: TGTGCCAGCAGTGAACCGGGGAGCGATTCACCCCTCCACTTT; CDR3 protein: CASSEPGSDSPLHF
V gene: TRBV5-4; clone size: -; D gene: -; J gene: TRBJ2-6; CDR3 DNA: TGTGCCAGCAGCTTGGCGGGGACTGGGGCCAACGTCCTGACTTTC; CDR3 protein: CASSLAGTGANVLTF
V gene: TRBV11-2; clone size: -; D gene: -; J gene: TRBJ2-1; CDR3 DNA: TGTGCCAGCAGTTCCCTTGGGGACAACGCCTACAATGAGCAGTTCTTC; CDR3 protein: CASSSLGDNAYNEQFF
V gene: TRBV5-1; clone size: few; D gene: -; J gene: TRBJ1-5; CDR3 DNA: TGCGCCAGCAGCTTAGGGGGGGAGGATCAGCCCCAGCATTTT; CDR3 protein: CASSLGGEDQPQHF
V gene: TRBV7-3; clone size: -; D gene: -; J gene: TRBJ2-5; CDR3 DNA: TGTGCCAGCAGCTTAAACTTCGGAGAGCAAGAGACCCAGTACTTC; CDR3 protein: CASSLNFGEQETQYF
V gene: TRBV6-5; clone size: few; D gene: -; J gene: TRBJ1-5; CDR3 DNA: TGTGCCAGCAGACCTACCGATCAGCCCCAGCATTTT; CDR3 protein: CASRPTDQPQHF
V gene: TRBV4-2; clone size: once; D gene: -; J gene: TRBJ1-5; CDR3 DNA: TGTGCCAGCAGCCAGTACCGGGGGGGGATTCAGCCCCAGCATTTT; CDR3 protein: CASSQYRGGIQPQHF
V gene: TRBV28; clone size: -; D gene: TRBD2; J gene: TRBJ2-5; CDR3 DNA: TGTGCCAGCAGTTCCGGACTAGCGGGGCGGGAGACCCAGTACTTC; CDR3 protein: CASSSGLAGRETQYF
V gene: TRBV5-4; clone size: once; D gene: TRBD2; J gene: TRBJ2-5; CDR3 DNA: TGTGCCAGCAGCAAAAGACTAGCGGGGGACCAAGAGACCCAGTACTTC; CDR3 protein: CASSKRLAGDQETQYF
V gene: TRBV9; clone size: -; D gene: TRBD1; J gene: TRBJ1-2; CDR3 DNA: TGTGCCAGCAGTTCGACCGTACAGGGGGCAGGCGGTGGCTACACCTTC; CDR3 protein: CASSSTVQGAGGGYTF
V gene: TRBV6-5; clone size: -; D gene: TRBD1; J gene: TRBJ2-2; CDR3 DNA: TGTGCCAGCAGTTCCGGGACAGGGCGCACCGGGGAGCTGTTTTTT; CDR3 protein: CASSSGTGRTGELFF
V gene: TRBV19; clone size: medium-sized; D gene: -; J gene: TRBJ2-3; CDR3 DNA: TGTGCCAGTAGTATCTATCCAGATACGCAGTATTTT; CDR3 protein: CASSIYPDTQYF
V gene: TRBV6-2/TRBV6-3; clone size: few; D gene: TRBD2; J gene: TRBJ2-1; CDR3 DNA: TGTGCCAGCAGTTACAGCCCGCGGGGGGGCCTCTACAATGAGCAGTTCTTC; CDR3 protein: CASSYSPRGGLYNEQFF
V gene: TRBV27; clone size: -; D gene: -; J gene: TRBJ2-7; CDR3 DNA: TGTGCCAGCAGTTTGAAGGACACTGCCTACGAGCAGTACTTC; CDR3 protein: CASSLKDTAYEQYF
V gene: TRBV14; clone size: -; D gene: -; J gene: TRBJ1-2; CDR3 DNA: TGTGCCAGCAGCCCCCGGACAGTCTATGGCTACACCTTC; CDR3 protein: CASSPRTVYGYTF
V gene: TRBV5-1; clone size: -; D gene: -; J gene: TRBJ1-6; CDR3 DNA: TGCGCCAGCAGCAGGGGGGGCAGTTCCTATAATTCACCCCTCCACTTT; CDR3 protein: CASSRGGSSYNSPLHF
V gene: TRBV19; clone size: few; D gene: TRBD1; J gene: TRBJ2-1; CDR3 DNA: TGTGCCAGTAGTGACCGGACAGGGGGCTTCTACAATGAGCAGTTCTTC; CDR3 protein: CASSDRTGGFYNEQFF
V gene: TRBV28; clone size: -; D gene: TRBD1; J gene: TRBJ1-2; CDR3 DNA: TGTGCCAGCAGATTGACAGGGGACTATGGCTACACCTTC; CDR3 protein: CASRLTGDYGYTF
V gene: TRBV3-1/TRBV3-2; clone size: few; D gene: TRBD1; J gene: TRBJ1-2; CDR3 DNA: TGTGCCAGCAGCCAAGCGGGCCGGGACAGGGGTGGCTACACCTTC; CDR3 protein: CASSQAGRDRGGYTF
V gene: TRBV6-6; clone size: -; D gene: TRBD1; J gene: TRBJ1-1; CDR3 DNA: TGTGCCAGCAGTCCGCCGGGACAGGGGCCTGAAGCTTTCTTT; CDR3 protein: CASSPPGQGPEAFF
V gene: TRBV7-2; clone size: -; D gene: -; J gene: TRBJ1-1; CDR3 DNA: TGTGCCAGCAGCCCAACAACTGAAGCTTTCTTT; CDR3 protein: CASSPTTEAFF
V gene: TRBV19; clone size: few; D gene: -; J gene: TRBJ2-2; CDR3 DNA: TGTGCCAGTAGTCCTAGGGGCACCGGGGAGCTGTTTTTT; CDR3 protein: CASSPRGTGELFF
V gene: TRBV5-1; clone size: -; D gene: TRBD1; J gene: TRBJ1-4; CDR3 DNA: TGCGCCAGCTCCGGGACAGGGGGTGAAAAACTGTTTTTT; CDR3 protein: CASSGTGGEKLFF
V gene: TRBV5-3; clone size: -; D gene: -; J gene: TRBJ1-5; CDR3 DNA: TGTGCCAGAAGCTTGGCAGGCGATCAGCCCCAGCATTTT; CDR3 protein: CARSLAGDQPQHF
V gene: TRBV10-3; clone size: -; D gene: TRBD2; J gene: TRBJ2-3; CDR3 DNA: TGTGCCATCAGTCGGATGAAGATCGCCCGGGGCGAGCCGGCCGGACTAGCCCCCACAGATACGCAGTATTTT; CDR3 protein: CAISRMKIARGEPAGLAPTDTQYF
V gene: TRBV19; clone size: -; D gene: -; J gene: TRBJ1-2; CDR3 DNA: TGTGCCAGTAGTATGCAACAGGGATCGTTACGCTACACCTTC; CDR3 protein: CASSMQQGSLRYTF
V gene: TRBV5-6; clone size: -; D gene: TRBD1; J gene: TRBJ1-1; CDR3 DNA: TGTGCCAGCAGCGGATGGACAGGGATTAACACTGAAGCTTTCTTT; CDR3 protein: CASSGWTGINTEAFF
V gene: TRBV30; clone size: -; D gene: -; J gene: TRBJ1-2; CDR3 DNA: TGTGCCTGGAGTGTCGGCAGGAACTATGGCTACACCTTC; CDR3 protein: CAWSVGRNYGYTF
V gene: TRBV10-2; clone size: -; D gene: TRBD2; J gene: TRBJ2-1; CDR3 DNA: TGCGCCAGCAATAAAGGGCTAGCGGGAGTCAATGAGCAGTTCTTC; CDR3 protein: CASNKGLAGVNEQFF
V gene: TRBV2; clone size: once; D gene: -; J gene: TRBJ1-3; CDR3 DNA: TGTGCCAGCAGCTATCAGGAATTAGGAAACACCATATATTTT; CDR3 protein: CASSYQELGNTIYF
V gene: TRBV6-5; clone size: -; D gene: -; J gene: TRBJ1-5; CDR3 DNA: TGTGCCAGCTCGCGGGGCCGTGATCAGCCCCAGCATTTT; CDR3 protein: CASSRGRDQPQHF
V gene: TRBV28; clone size: few; D gene: TRBD1; J gene: TRBJ2-1; CDR3 DNA: TGTGCCAGCAGGAGGACAGGGAGCTTCTTCTTC; CDR3 protein: CASRRTGSFFF
V gene: TRBV6-1; clone size: -; D gene: TRBD2; J gene: TRBJ2-5; CDR3 DNA: TGTGCCAGCAGTGAACCGGCCGGGGGGGTGGAGACCCAGTACTTC; CDR3 protein: CASSEPAGGVETQYF
V gene: TRBV2; clone size: -; D gene: TRBD1; J gene: TRBJ1-4; CDR3 DNA: TGTGCCAGCTCCGGTGACAGGGGGGTAGAAAAACTGTTTTTT; CDR3 protein: CASSGDRGVEKLFF
V gene: TRBV28; clone size: -; D gene: -; J gene: TRBJ2-1; CDR3 DNA: TGTGCCAGCGGGGGGGGGCGATGGAATAATGAGCAGTTCTTC; CDR3 protein: CASGGGRWNNEQFF